These 23 T cell receptor beta chains share one sample of origin, sequenced in a study of T cell changes during pregnancy in multiple sclerosis (dated by TCRdb to the late 2010s). Library generation was performed with the immunoSEQ multiplex PCR assay. This immuneACCESS table, as held by TCRdb, lists in-frame sequences with V and J called but not all clones. Of the missing ones, under half trace to an unresolved V gene in checked studies; the others have no known cause. Recorded for this sample are 45,000 to 55,000 clones; 80% to 95% of them occurred a single time. The ten biggest clones cover approximately 2.2% of the sample. This sample comprised peripheral blood, obtained in the third trimester of pregnancy. The receptors stem from a female donor with multiple sclerosis, enrolled in a pregnancy study.

CDR3 coding DNA: TGTGCCAGTAGTATAGGGCGACAGATTGTCACCGGGGAGCTGTTTTTT. Translating gives CASSIGRQIVTGELFF. The chain employs TRBV19 and TRBJ2-2, with D tentatively TRBD1 (5 bases). CDR3 length: 16 residues. CDR1 and CDR2 from the germline V gene are LNHDA and SQIVND (reference sequence). V dropped 1 base and J dropped 4 bases, with 13 bases sitting between them.

This chain uses TRBV27 with TRBJ2-1; perhaps TRBD1 as D (5 bases). CDR3 length: 14 residues. V lost 4 bases and J 3 bases, leaving 10 bases between the germline ends. Germline CDR1 and CDR2: MNHEY and SMNVEV (reference sequence). The CDR3 sequence is CASSSLDNYNEQFF. Written as DNA, the CDR3 is TGTGCCAGCAGTTCATTGGACAACTACAATGAGCAGTTCTTC.

The J gene is TRBJ2-3, the V gene TRBV18, with a tentative D call TRBD1 (6 bases). This CDR3 is 15 amino acids long. V was cut by 3 bases and J by 2 bases, with 12 bases left in between. Germline-derived CDR1 and CDR2 are KGHSH and LQKENI. In nucleotides, the CDR3 is TGTGCCAGCTCACCGGGACAATTAACCACAGATACGCAGTATTTT. Amino acids: CASSPGQLTTDTQYF.

This chain uses TRBV7-9 with TRBJ2-2; D is perhaps TRBD1 (6 bases). CDR1 SEHNR and CDR2 FQNEAQ come from the germline V gene (reference sequence). This CDR3 has 16 residues. V lost 5 bases to trimming and J lost 5 bases, with 18 bases between them. The CDR3 region has the DNA TGTGCCAGCAGCCTCACAGGGCCCCCGAGAACCGGGGAGCTGTTTTTT. Protein sequence: CASSLTGPPRTGELFF.

V is TRBV7-3 and J is TRBJ2-1; TRBD2 aligns across 7 bases. The CDR3 sequence is 15 residues long. V shed 0 bases, J shed 4 bases, and the junction held 3 bases outside the gene matches. The germline CDR1 and CDR2 sequences are SGHTA and FQGTGA. CDR3: CASSLTSGIYNEQFF. The CDR3 coding sequence is TGTGCCAGCAGCTTAACAAGCGGGATATACAATGAGCAGTTCTTC.

The genes are TRBV2 and TRBJ2-7, with D possibly matching TRBD2 (6 bases). CDR3 length equals 13 residues. The V end lost 3 bases, the J end lost 5 bases, and 11 bases lay between the germline ends. Germline V CDR1 and CDR2: SNHLY, FYNNEI. The CDR3 nucleotides read TGTGCCAGCAGTGATTTTGGAGGGGACGAGCAGTACTTC. Translation: CASSDFGGDEQYF.

V usage is TRBV11-2 and J usage is TRBJ2-7, with 7 positions matching TRBD2. V lost 1 base, J lost 3 bases, and 6 bases stayed unmatched. In germline, CDR1 is SGHAT, CDR2 FQNNGV. This CDR3 comprises 15 residues. DNA for the CDR3: TGTGCCAGCAGCTTAGTAGGGCTAGCGGTCTACGAGCAGTACTTC. Encoded protein: CASSLVGLAVYEQYF.

This chain uses TRBV7-8 with TRBJ2-5, with a possible D match to TRBD2 (6 bases). The CDR3 runs to 14 residues. Trimming pared 5 bases from V and 5 bases from J, leaving 15 bases between. Germline V gene data show CDR1 as SGHVS and CDR2 as FQNEAQ. This CDR3 is CASSPGRAGETQYF. The CDR3 DNA is TGTGCCAGCAGCCCGGGCAGAGCGGGTGAGACCCAGTACTTC. The full variable domain, completed using reference TRBV7-8 and TRBJ2-5, is GAGVSQSPRYKVAKRGQDVALRCDPISGHVSLFWYQQALGQGPEFLTYFQNEAQLDKSGLPSDRFFAERPEGSVSTLKIQRTQQEDSAVYLCASSPGRAGETQYFGPGTRLLVL.

The chain recombines TRBV27 with TRBJ2-2; D might be TRBD1 (6 bases). Germline loops: CDR1 MNHEY, CDR2 SMNVEV (reference sequence). With 3 bases removed from V and 1 base from J, the gap between germline ends came to 9 bases. The CDR3 is 15 amino acids. In nucleotides, the CDR3 is TGTGCCAGCAGTTTGGTGACAGGGAACACCGGGGAGCTGTTTTTT. Translating gives CASSLVTGNTGELFF.

The V call is TRBV11-1, the J call TRBJ2-7; D may be TRBD2 (6 bases). Germline values: CDR1 SGHAT, CDR2 FQDESV (reference sequence). This CDR3 spans 10 amino acids. The CDR3 region is CASSCRLVSV. CDR3 nucleotide sequence: TGTGCCAGCAGCTGCCGACTAGTTTCAGTC.

The V call is TRBV7-6, the J call TRBJ2-2; a possible D gene is TRBD2 (5 bases). Trimming pared 0 bases from V and 3 bases from J, leaving 8 bases between. The CDR3 spans 15 residues. In germline, CDR1 is SGHVS, CDR2 FNYEAQ. The CDR3 loop reads CASSLAGEDTGELFF. CDR3 DNA: TGTGCCAGCAGCTTAGCGGGAGAGGACACCGGGGAGCTGTTTTTT.

The genes are TRBV7-2 and TRBJ2-1; 7 bases line up with TRBD1. Trimming took 5 bases from V and 4 from J; bases not matched to a gene: 8. Germline V gene sequence: CDR1 SGHTA, CDR2 FQGNSA. The CDR3 covers 15 residues. Here the CDR3 reads CASSLGQRMYNEQFF. The CDR3 coding sequence is TGTGCCAGCAGCCTGGGACAGCGAATGTACAATGAGCAGTTCTTC.

The chain uses TRBV7-2 and TRBJ2-5, with TRBD2 identical over 7 bases. The CDR3 contains 14 residues. The trim removed 8 bases at V and 4 bases at J, leaving 10 bases unmatched. CDR1 SGHTA and CDR2 FQGNSA come from the germline V gene. CDR3: CASGPGLAAETQYF. The CDR3 DNA sequence: TGTGCCAGCGGCCCAGGGCTAGCGGCAGAGACCCAGTACTTC.

V usage is TRBV5-1 and J usage is TRBJ2-7, with TRBD1 matching over 10 bases. V trimming: 6 bases; J trimming: 6 bases; junction bases outside the gene matches: 9. Per the germline V gene, CDR1 is SGHRS and CDR2 is YFSETQ. The CDR3 loop spans 14 amino acids. In DNA, the CDR3 is TGCGCCAGCAAACCGGGACAGGGGTTGAGCGAGCAGTACTTC. Translating gives CASKPGQGLSEQYF. The variable domain in full, completed from reference TRBV5-1 and TRBJ2-7, reads KAGVTQTPRYLIKTRGQQVTLSCSPISGHRSVSWYQQTPGQGLQFLFEYFSETQRNKGNFPGRFSGRQFSNSRSEMNVSTLELGDSALYLCASKPGQGLSEQYFGPGTRLTVT.

The genes are TRBV6-5 and TRBJ1-1, with D hard to call. The CDR3 is 15 amino acids. V lost 5 bases, J lost 0 bases, and 13 bases lay in between. Germline values: CDR1 MNHEY, CDR2 SVGAGI. Here the CDR3 DNA reads TGTGCCAGCAGTCGACAAAAGACACTGAACACTGAAGCTTTCTTT. Amino acid sequence: CASSRQKTLNTEAFF.

This chain uses TRBV7-2 with TRBJ1-1, with D perhaps matching TRBD1 (6 bases). The CDR3 spans 15 residues. The V end was cut by 3 bases, the J end by 2 bases, with 13 bases between. CDR1 SGHTA and CDR2 FQGNSA come from the germline V gene. Written as DNA, the CDR3 is TGTGCCAGCAGCTTTGGGGGGGCCGGAAACACTGAAGCTTTCTTT. Translated, it gives CASSFGGAGNTEAFF. The variable domain in full, with the rest retrieved from reference TRBV7-2 and TRBJ1-1, is GAGVSQSPSNKVTEKGKDVELRCDPISGHTALYWYRQSLGQGLEFLIYFQGNSAPDKSGLPSDRFSAERTGGSVSTLTIQRTQQEDSAVYLCASSFGGAGNTEAFFGQGTRLTVV.

In nucleotides, the CDR3 is TGTGCCAGCAGTGTATTCGGGAGTGGAGAGACCCAGTACTTC. Translation gives CASSVFGSGETQYF. The V call is TRBV2, the J call TRBJ2-5; D may be TRBD2 (6 bases). The CDR3 consists of 14 residues. The germline gives CDR1 SNHLY, CDR2 FYNNEI. V lost 4 bases, J lost 4 bases, and 13 bases lay in between.

This chain uses TRBV14 with TRBJ2-3, with 13 bases identical to TRBD2. Germline loops: CDR1 SGHDN, CDR2 FVKESK. The CDR3 is made up of 15 amino acids. V was clipped by 5 bases and J by 6 bases; unmatched bases: 5. CDR3 in DNA: TGTGCCAGCAGCAGAGGGACTAGCGGGACTGATACGCAGTATTTT. Translated: CASSRGTSGTDTQYF.

This chain uses TRBV29-1 with TRBJ1-3, with a tentative D call TRBD1 (5 bases). Germline V gene sequence: CDR1 SQVTM, CDR2 ANQGSEA. V was cut by 4 bases and J by 8 bases, with 9 bases left in between. The CDR3 is made up of 11 amino acids. The DNA of the CDR3 is TGCAGCGTTGTTTGGGGGGACACCATATATTTT. Protein product: CSVVWGDTIYF. The complete variable domain, with remaining parts taken from reference TRBV29-1 and TRBJ1-3, reads SAVISQKPSRDICQRGTSLTIQCQVDSQVTMMFWYRQQPGQSLTLIATANQGSEATYESGFVIDKFPISRPNLTFSTLTVSNMSPEDSSIYLCSVVWGDTIYFGEGSWLTVV.

The CDR3 loop is CSVEWGDRGYNEQFF. The DNA for the CDR3 is TGCAGCGTTGAGTGGGGGGATCGAGGATACAATGAGCAGTTCTTC. The chain combines TRBV29-1 with TRBJ2-1; D possibly corresponds to TRBD2 (6 bases). The V gene's germline CDR1 is SQVTM and CDR2 ANQGSEA. The CDR3 is 15 amino acids. Between the trimmed V and J ends, which lost 3 bases and 4 bases, there was a span of 16 bases.

By sample fraction, this clone is medium-sized (0.01 to 0.1%). The chain combines TRBV6-1 with TRBJ2-3; 8 bases are a match to TRBD2. The V gene end was trimmed by 1 base and the J gene end by 4 bases; junction bases not matched to a gene: 4. This CDR3 comprises 15 residues. Germline V gives CDR1 MNHNS, CDR2 SASEGT. In DNA form, the CDR3 reads TGTGCCAGCAGTGAAGATACGGGAGGGGCAGATACGCAGTATTTT. This codes for CASSEDTGGADTQYF.

V is TRBV7-2 and J is TRBJ2-1; 9 bases match TRBD2. Germline V gives CDR1 SGHTA, CDR2 FQGNSA. Germline trimming cut 1 base from V and 4 bases from J; bases unmatched to any gene: 11. CDR3 length: 18 residues. CDR3 amino acids: CASSLEGTSGRFYNEQFF. Here the CDR3 DNA reads TGTGCCAGCAGCTTAGAGGGCACTAGCGGGCGATTTTACAATGAGCAGTTCTTC.

CDR3 loop: CASSSGFRVNEQFF. The CDR3, as DNA: TGTGCCAGCAGCTCAGGGTTTCGAGTTAATGAGCAGTTCTTC. The gene calls are TRBV7-2 and TRBJ2-1; D is perhaps TRBD1 (5 bases). V lost 4 bases and J lost 7, with 14 bases in between. The germline V gene encodes CDR1 SGHTA and CDR2 FQGNSA. The CDR3 is 14 residues long.